This paragraph covers one T cell receptor (beta chain) sequence. Antigen unknown. Germline V gives CDR1 DFQATT, CDR2 SNEGSKA (reference sequence). Trimming cost V 3 bases and J 9 bases, with 18 bases left between them. The CDR3 sequence is 14 residues long. Breast cancer patients provided tissue from their axillary draining lymph nodes. The source of the sample is a study of breast tumors, draining lymph nodes, adjacent tissues. Study results and caveats: Findings are consistent with lymph node origin and intratumoral expansion of most tumor T cells. Tumor TCR diversity was below lymph nodes but above nontumor tissue. Tumor and nontumor repertoires were significantly more similar in luminal-like than in basal-like breast cancer. The lymph node origin of tumor T cells was framed as consistent with a hypothesis, not demonstrated.

TCRdb called the multiplex PCR reads again in MiXCR, with one record for every CDR3 protein. The table has about 230,000 distinct CDR3 sequences, less than 40% seen once; the top ten hold around 1.4%. The chain carries TRBV20-1 and TRBJ2-1, with D perhaps matching TRBD2 (5 bases). The sequence was obtained from a female donor with breast cancer. Some clones in this sample may be carry-over from other donors' samples. The source material was axillary lymph node tissue. CDR3 sequence: CSASASLNYPEQFF. The CDR3 bases are TGCAGTGCTAGTGCTAGCCTAAACTACCCTGAGCAGTTCTTC.